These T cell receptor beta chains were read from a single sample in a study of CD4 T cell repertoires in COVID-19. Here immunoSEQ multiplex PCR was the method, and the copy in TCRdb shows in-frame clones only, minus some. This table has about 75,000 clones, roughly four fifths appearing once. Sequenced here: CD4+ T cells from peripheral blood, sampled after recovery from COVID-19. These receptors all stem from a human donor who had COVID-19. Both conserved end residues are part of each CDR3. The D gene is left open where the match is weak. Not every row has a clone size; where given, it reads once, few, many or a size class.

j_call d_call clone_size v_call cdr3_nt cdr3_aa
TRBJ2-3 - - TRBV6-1 TGTGCCAGCAGTGAACAGGGTCCAGATACGCAGTATTTT CASSEQGPDTQYF
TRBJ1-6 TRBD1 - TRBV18 TGTGCCAGCTCCCCCGACAGGGGGGGAAACTCACCCCTCCACTTT CASSPDRGGNSPLHF
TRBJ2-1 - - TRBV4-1 TGCGCCAGCAGCCAAGATTCTCGGGGCCGCCCCACCAATGAGCAGTTCTTC CASSQDSRGRPTNEQFF
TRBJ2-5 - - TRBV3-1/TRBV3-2 TGTGCCAGCAGCCTACGGGACGGGGAGAAGACCCAGTACTTC CASSLRDGEKTQYF
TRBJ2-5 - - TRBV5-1 TGCGCCAGCAGCTTGCCAGGGAGCTACCAAGAGACCCAGTACTTC CASSLPGSYQETQYF
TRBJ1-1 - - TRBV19 TGTGCCAGTAGTACGGGCAGGGTCGATGGGACTGAAGCTTTCTTT CASSTGRVDGTEAFF
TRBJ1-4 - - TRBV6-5 TGTGCCAGCAGCAGGGGTGGAGAAAAACTGTTTTTT CASSRGGEKLFF
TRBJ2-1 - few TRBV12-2 TGTGCAAGTCGCTTAGCGCGGGCTAGCGGGGGGCGAATTGTTAATGAGCAGTTCTTC CASRLARASGGRIVNEQFF
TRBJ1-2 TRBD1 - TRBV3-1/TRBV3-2 TGTGCCAGCAGCCACGGACAGGGCAACTATGGCTACACCTTC CASSHGQGNYGYTF
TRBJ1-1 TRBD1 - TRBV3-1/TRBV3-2 TGTGCCAGCAGCCAGGGACAGCTATTGAACACTGAAGCTTTCTTT CASSQGQLLNTEAFF
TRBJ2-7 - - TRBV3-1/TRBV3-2 TGTGCCAGCAGCCAAGTACAGGGAAGTCAGCAGTACTTC CASSQVQGSQQYF
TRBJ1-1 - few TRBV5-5 TGTGCCAGCAGCTTTCTAGGAGACGAGGGAACTGAAGCTTTCTTT CASSFLGDEGTEAFF
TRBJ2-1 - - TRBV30 TGTGCCTGGAGTGTACGCGGTAACCTGTTCTTC CAWSVRGNLFF
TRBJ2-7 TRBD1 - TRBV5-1 TGCGCCAGCAGCATCCGGGACAGTCTTTACGAGCAGTACTTC CASSIRDSLYEQYF
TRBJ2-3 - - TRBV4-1 TGCGCCAGCAGCCAAAGTTTGGAGCCGCAGTATTTT CASSQSLEPQYF
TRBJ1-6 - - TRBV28 TGTGCCAGCAGTTTGCCCAGAAATTCACCCCTCCACTTT CASSLPRNSPLHF
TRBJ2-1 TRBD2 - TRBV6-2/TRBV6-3 TGTGCCAGCAGTTACTCCGGAGTTAGCGGGTACAATGAGCAGTTCTTC CASSYSGVSGYNEQFF
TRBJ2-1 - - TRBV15 TGTGCCACCAGCAGAGGAGTCGAAGTTCCGTTCTTC CATSRGVEVPFF
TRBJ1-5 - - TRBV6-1 TGTGCCAGCAGTGAAATTAGAGGCCCTTGGCCCCAGCATTTT CASSEIRGPWPQHF
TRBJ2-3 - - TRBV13 TGTGCCAGCAGATCCCCCCTCACAGATACGCAGTATTTT CASRSPLTDTQYF
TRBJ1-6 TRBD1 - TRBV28 TGTGCCAGCAGAACAGGGACAGCCAATAATTCACCCCTCCACTTT CASRTGTANNSPLHF
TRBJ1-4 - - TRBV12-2 TGTGCAAGTCGTAAAGTCCCGGAAAAACTGTTTTTT CASRKVPEKLFF
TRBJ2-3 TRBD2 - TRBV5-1 TGCGCCAGCAGCTTGGCCTCGACTAGCGGGAGCACAGATACGCAGTATTTT CASSLASTSGSTDTQYF
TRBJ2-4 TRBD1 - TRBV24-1 TGTGCCACCAGCCTAGACAGGGGTCCCAAAAACATTCAGTACTTC CATSLDRGPKNIQYF
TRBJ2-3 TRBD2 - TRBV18 TGTGCCAGCTCAATAACTAGCGGGCGGACAGATACGCAGTATTTT CASSITSGRTDTQYF
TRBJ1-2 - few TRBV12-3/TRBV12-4 TGTGCCAGCAGTTTGATAAAGGTTGGTGGCTACACCTTC CASSLIKVGGYTF
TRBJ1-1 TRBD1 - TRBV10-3 TGTGCCATCAGTGAGGCGGACAGGGGGCGCATGGGCACTGAAGCTTTCTTT CAISEADRGRMGTEAFF
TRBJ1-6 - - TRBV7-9 TGTGCCAGCAGCCCCCAGGGTAATTCACCCCTCCACTTT CASSPQGNSPLHF
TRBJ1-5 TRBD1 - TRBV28 TGTGCCAGCTCGACAGGGGGCGACGGCAATCAGCCCCAGCATTTT CASSTGGDGNQPQHF
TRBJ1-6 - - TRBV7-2 TGTGCCAGCAGCTTAGTTCAGCGTTCACCCCTCCACTTT CASSLVQRSPLHF
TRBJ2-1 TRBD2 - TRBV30 TGTGCCTGGGGCCCTGGACTAGCGGGAGCTGGTGAGCAGTTCTTC CAWGPGLAGAGEQFF
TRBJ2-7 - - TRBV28 TGTGCCAGTCAACTGAGCTCCTACGAGCAGTACTTC CASQLSSYEQYF
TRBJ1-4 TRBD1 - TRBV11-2 TGTGCCAGCAGTCAGGGGGCAAGAGAAAAACTGTTTTTT CASSQGAREKLFF
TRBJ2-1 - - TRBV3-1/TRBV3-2 TGTGCCAGCAGCTTAGGTGGGTCCTCCTACAATGAGCAGTTCTTC CASSLGGSSYNEQFF
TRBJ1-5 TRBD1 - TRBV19 TGTGCCAGTAGTATAGGCGGGACAGGGGGACCCCAGCATTTT CASSIGGTGGPQHF
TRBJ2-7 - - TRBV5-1 TGCGCCAGCAGCCTCGGGAGTGTCGCCTACGAGCAGTACTTC CASSLGSVAYEQYF
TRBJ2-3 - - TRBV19 TGTGCCAGTAGTATAGGATCCCCCGCCAGCCGCACAGATACGCAGTATTTT CASSIGSPASRTDTQYF
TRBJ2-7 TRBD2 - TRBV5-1 TGCGCCAGCAGTTCTAAGGTAGCGGGGGAAATCTACGAGCAGTACTTC CASSSKVAGEIYEQYF
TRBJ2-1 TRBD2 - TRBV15 TGTGCCACCAGCAGAGAGCTTGGAGGGACTAGCGGGAGAGGGTCCTACAATGAGCAGTTCTTC CATSRELGGTSGRGSYNEQFF
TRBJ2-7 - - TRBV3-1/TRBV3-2 TGTGCCAGCAGCAGGGCTCATGGCAGGGAGCAGTACTTC CASSRAHGREQYF
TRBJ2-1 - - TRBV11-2 TGTGCCAGCAGCTCTTTGAATGAGCAGTTCTTC CASSSLNEQFF
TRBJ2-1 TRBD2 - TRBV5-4 TGTGCCAGCAGTCATCCTAGCGGGATCAATGAGCAGTTCTTC CASSHPSGINEQFF
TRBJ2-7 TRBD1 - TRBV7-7 TGTGCCAGCAGCCCGACAGGGGGGGTCGGCGAGCAGTACTTC CASSPTGGVGEQYF
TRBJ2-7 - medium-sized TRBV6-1 TGTGCCAGCAGTGAAGGGGACACCCACTACGAGCAGTACTTC CASSEGDTHYEQYF
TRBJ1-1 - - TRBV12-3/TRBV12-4 TGTGCCAGCAGCTTTAAGGGGGTGACTGAAGCTTTCTTT CASSFKGVTEAFF
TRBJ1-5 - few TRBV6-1 TGTGCCAGCAGTGATAGCAATCAGCCCCAGCATTTT CASSDSNQPQHF
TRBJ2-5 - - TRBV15 TGTGCCACCAGCAGAGATCCGAAAGAGACCCAGTACTTC CATSRDPKETQYF
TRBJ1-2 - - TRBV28 TGTGCCAGCAGTCCAAACACGTATGGCTACACCTTC CASSPNTYGYTF
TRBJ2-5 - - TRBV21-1 TGTGCCAGCAGCAAAGTGGGCAGCCAAGAGACCCAGTACTTC CASSKVGSQETQYF
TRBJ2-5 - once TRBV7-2 TGTGCCAGCAGCCCCGGACACGTGAGAGAGACCCAGTACTTC CASSPGHVRETQYF
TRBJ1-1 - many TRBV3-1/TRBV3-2 TGTGCCAGCCATTCATCCCTCGGTGGCACTGAAGCTTTCTTT CASHSSLGGTEAFF
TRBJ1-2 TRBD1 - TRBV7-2 TGTGCCAGCAGCTTAGGGTGGGGGACAGGGAACTATGGCTACACCTTC CASSLGWGTGNYGYTF
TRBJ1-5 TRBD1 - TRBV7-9 TGTGCCAGCAGCTTGGGGACGGGACAGGGGAATCAGCCCCAGCATTTT CASSLGTGQGNQPQHF
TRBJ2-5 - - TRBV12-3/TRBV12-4 TGTGCCAGCCCCCCCGTCCGCCCAAAGACCCAGTACTTC CASPPVRPKTQYF
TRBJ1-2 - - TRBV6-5 TGTGCCAGCTCCCCGGGGGCGATGGGTGGCTACACCTTC CASSPGAMGGYTF